One sample yielded the 21 T cell receptor beta chains listed below, sequenced in a study of CD8+ T cells in alopecia areata. TCR sequencing used cDNA made by reverse transcription of extracted RNA. Assay used: immunoSEQ multiplex PCR; TCRdb lists only in-frame clones, some missing. Among around 130,000 clones listed, approximately 53% were seen once. The sequencing here drew on CD4+ T cells sorted from blood, taken at week 0. Source of these receptors: a human donor with alopecia areata.

The chain carries TRBV2 and TRBJ2-5; D tentatively fits TRBD1 or TRBD2 (6 bases each). The V end lost 3 bases, the J end lost 10 bases, and 15 bases lay between the germline ends. The CDR3 consists of 13 residues. The germline V gene has CDR1 SNHLY and CDR2 FYNNEI. Here the CDR3 reads CASSEGGLAVQYF. The CDR3 DNA is TGTGCCAGCAGTGAGGGGGGCTTAGCGGTCCAGTACTTC.

The chain couples TRBV5-1 to TRBJ2-2; no clear D. Trimming pared 4 bases from V and 0 bases from J, leaving 10 bases between. The germline gives CDR1 SGHRS, CDR2 YFSETQ. The CDR3 consists of 15 residues. The CDR3 coding sequence is TGCGCCAGCAGCGCCAGTGGTACGAACACCGGGGAGCTGTTTTTT. As protein: CASSASGTNTGELFF.

This chain links TRBV5-1 with TRBJ2-7; possibly TRBD1 or TRBD2 for D (5 bases each). The CDR3 consists of 15 residues. The V gene's germline CDR1 is SGHRS and CDR2 YFSETQ. The germline V and J ends were trimmed by 4 bases and 0 bases, with 14 bases remaining between them. The CDR3 reads CASSDPGPSSYEQYF. CDR3 DNA sequence: TGCGCCAGCAGCGACCCGGGACCGAGCTCCTACGAGCAGTACTTC.

The V gene is TRBV5-1, the J gene TRBJ2-3; D is unclear. Trimming cost V 0 bases and J 2 bases, with 4 bases left between them. Germline V gene sequence: CDR1 SGHRS, CDR2 YFSETQ. There are 13 residues in the CDR3. The CDR3 region has the DNA TGCGCCAGCAGCTTGGCGACCACAGATACGCAGTATTTT. Protein: CASSLATTDTQYF.

This chain joins TRBV29-1 and TRBJ1-1; no firm D call. V was pared by 7 bases and J by 12 bases, with 21 bases between. This CDR3 has 12 residues. Germline assignment: CDR1 SQVTM and CDR2 ANQGSEA. In DNA, the CDR3 is TGCAGCGGGACCCGGGTGGAGGTCGGTCCTTTCTTT. Protein: CSGTRVEVGPFF.

This clone was observed once. CDR3 nucleotides: TGTGCCAGCAGCCCAGGGACCTACGTCAGGGAGACCCAGTACTTC. Its protein is CASSPGTYVRETQYF. The rearrangement links TRBV7-8 to TRBJ2-5; possibly TRBD1 or TRBD2 for D (5 bases each). Germline lookup yields CDR1 SGHVS and CDR2 FQNEAQ. The CDR3 contains 15 residues. The V and J ends lost 5 bases and 5 bases respectively, with 18 bases between them. The whole variable domain, remainder taken from reference TRBV7-8 and TRBJ2-5, is GAGVSQSPRYKVAKRGQDVALRCDPISGHVSLFWYQQALGQGPEFLTYFQNEAQLDKSGLPSDRFFAERPEGSVSTLKIQRTQQEDSAVYLCASSPGTYVRETQYFGPGTRLLVL.

This chain links TRBV4-2 with TRBJ2-1; D unresolved. CDR3 length: 14 amino acids. Deletions cut 0 bases from V and 12 bases from J, with 15 bases between. The germline V gene encodes CDR1 LGHNA and CDR2 YNFKEQ. The CDR3 DNA follows: TGTGCCAGCAGCCAAGAGTTGAGGACCCCTGGGCAGTTCTTC. Residues: CASSQELRTPGQFF.

V is TRBV25-1 and J is TRBJ1-1; D uncertain. The V end was cut by 2 bases, the J end by 0 bases, with 4 bases between. This CDR3 has 13 amino acids. Germline V gene sequence: CDR1 MGHDK, CDR2 SYGVNS. The CDR3 reads CASSETLNTEAFF. CDR3 DNA sequence: TGTGCCAGCAGTGAAACGTTGAACACTGAAGCTTTCTTT.

The chain couples TRBV27 to TRBJ2-3, with a tentative D call TRBD1 (6 bases). The CDR3 is made up of 15 amino acids. In germline, CDR1 is MNHEY, CDR2 SMNVEV (reference sequence). Trimming stripped 3 bases from V and 7 bases from J, with 17 bases between. CDR3 in DNA: TGTGCCAGCAGTTTCCGCCCCCAACAGGGTTATACGCAGTATTTT. This encodes CASSFRPQQGYTQYF.

The V and J genes are TRBV10-3 and TRBJ2-1; 10 bases are a match to TRBD2. V trimming: 5 bases; J trimming: 7 bases; junction bases outside the gene matches: 5. The CDR3 has 14 residues. Per germline, CDR1 ENHRY and CDR2 SYGVKD. CDR3 in DNA: TGTGCCATCAGTTCAAGCGGGAGGGGTAATGAGCAGTTCTTC. This codes for CAISSSGRGNEQFF.

The CDR3 nucleotides are TGTGCCAGTACCGGGACTAGCGGCTACAATGAGCAGTTCTTC. Translated, it gives CASTGTSGYNEQFF. J is TRBJ2-1 and V is TRBV19, with 11 bases fitting TRBD2. J lost 3 bases, V lost 7 bases, and 2 bases had no gene match. Germline V gene lookup returns CDR1 LNHDA and CDR2 SQIVND (reference sequence). This CDR3 is 14 amino acids long.

The chain links TRBV10-3 to TRBJ2-1; TRBD1 aligns across 11 bases. V lost 10 bases, J lost 7 bases, and 6 bases stayed unmatched. Germline V gene sequence: CDR1 ENHRY, CDR2 SYGVKD. The CDR3 is made up of 13 amino acids. This CDR3 reads CASTGTGGNEQFF. CDR3 nucleotide sequence: TGTGCCAGCACCGGGACAGGGGGGAATGAGCAGTTCTTC.

The J gene is TRBJ2-5, the V gene TRBV5-1; the D gene could be TRBD1 or TRBD2 (6 bases each). Per the germline V gene, CDR1 is SGHRS and CDR2 is YFSETQ. V was pared by 4 bases and J by 5 bases, with 18 bases between. There are 15 residues in the CDR3. For the CDR3, the DNA is TGCGCCAGCAGCGCCTCTCTGGGGGGCTCCGAGACCCAGTACTTC. It encodes CASSASLGGSETQYF.

This clone has only a few counts. This chain connects TRBV25-1 to TRBJ1-1; D is perhaps TRBD1 (6 bases). The CDR3 covers 15 residues. V was pared by 2 bases and J by 5 bases, with 15 bases between. The germline CDR1 and CDR2 sequences are MGHDK and SYGVNS. The CDR3 DNA follows: TGTGCCAGCAGTGAAAGGGGGGGCGGCTTGACTGAAGCTTTCTTT. Protein sequence: CASSERGGGLTEAFF.

The gene calls are TRBV5-6 and TRBJ2-5; D is possibly TRBD2 (6 bases). Germline-derived CDR1 and CDR2 are SGHDT and YYEEEE. The CDR3 extends over 14 amino acids. Trimming took off 3 bases at V and 4 bases at J, with 13 bases between the two ends. CDR3 protein: CASSSKGGTETQYF. Here the CDR3 DNA reads TGTGCCAGCAGCTCAAAGGGCGGGACAGAGACCCAGTACTTC.

V is TRBV30 and J is TRBJ2-5; D is ambiguous. V was shortened by 1 base and J by 1 base, with 10 bases between the two germline ends. Germline values: CDR1 GTSNPN, CDR2 SVGIG (reference sequence). CDR3 length equals 14 residues. CDR3 DNA: TGTGCCTGGAGTGGATCCCAGATCCAAGAGACCCAGTACTTC. Translating it yields CAWSGSQIQETQYF.

J is TRBJ2-5 and V is TRBV4-2; TRBD2 agrees at 9 bases. In germline, CDR1 is LGHNA, CDR2 YNFKEQ. With V trimmed by 2 bases and J by 3 bases, 10 bases remained unmatched. The CDR3 has 17 residues. The CDR3 DNA follows: TGTGCCAGCAGCCAATATAGCGGGGGCAACTCCAAAGAGACCCAGTACTTC. Translating it yields CASSQYSGGNSKETQYF.

This sequence joins TRBV6-6 and TRBJ2-1; the match to TRBD2 covers 7 bases. This CDR3 contains 15 residues. V was pared by 7 bases and J by 4 bases, with 10 bases of the junction left unmatched. CDR1 is MNHNY and CDR2 is SVGAGI in the germline V gene (reference sequence). The CDR3 coding sequence is TGTGCCAGCACTAAAACTAGCGCTTATTACAATGAGCAGTTCTTC. Residues: CASTKTSAYYNEQFF.

The chain joins TRBV27 to TRBJ2-1; 8 bases are shared with TRBD2. Per the germline V gene, CDR1 is MNHEY and CDR2 is SMNVEV (reference sequence). The CDR3 loop spans 17 amino acids. V was pared by 3 bases and J by 0 bases, with 7 bases of the junction left unmatched. CDR3 residues: CASSLGVSGASYNEQFF. CDR3 nucleotides: TGTGCCAGCAGTTTGGGGGTTAGCGGGGCCTCCTACAATGAGCAGTTCTTC.

The chain combines TRBV15 with TRBJ1-2, with TRBD1 identical over 7 bases. Germline V gives CDR1 LNHNV, CDR2 YYDKDF (reference sequence). This CDR3 comprises 15 residues. Trimming cost V 2 bases and J 7 bases; bases outside gene matches: 10. CDR3 amino acids: CATSRPLQGTGGYTF. CDR3 nucleotides: TGTGCCACCAGCAGACCTCTACAGGGGACGGGTGGCTACACCTTC.

This chain joins TRBV10-3 and TRBJ1-1, with D perhaps TRBD1 (6 bases). Germline CDR1 reads ENHRY; CDR2 reads SYGVKD. CDR3 size: 12 residues. Trimming removed 4 bases at V and 8 bases at J, with 11 bases between. CDR3 coding DNA: TGTGCCATCAGTGTCCCTAGGGGGGAAGCTTTCTTT. Amino acid sequence: CAISVPRGEAFF.